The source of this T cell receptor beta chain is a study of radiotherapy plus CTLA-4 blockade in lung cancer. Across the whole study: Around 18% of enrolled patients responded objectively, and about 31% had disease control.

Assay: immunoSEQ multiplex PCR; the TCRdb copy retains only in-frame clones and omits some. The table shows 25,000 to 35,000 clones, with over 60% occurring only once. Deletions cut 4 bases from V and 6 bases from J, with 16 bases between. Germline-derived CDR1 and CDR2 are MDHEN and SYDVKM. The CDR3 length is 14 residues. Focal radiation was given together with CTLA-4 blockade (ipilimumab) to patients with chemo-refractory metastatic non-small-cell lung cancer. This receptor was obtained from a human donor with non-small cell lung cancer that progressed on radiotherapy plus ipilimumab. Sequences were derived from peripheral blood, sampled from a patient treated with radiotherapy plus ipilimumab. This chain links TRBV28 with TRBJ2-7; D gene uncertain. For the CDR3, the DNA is TGTGCCAGCAGTTCAGAGTTGGGGTCCACCGAGCAGTACTTC. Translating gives CASSSELGSTEQYF.